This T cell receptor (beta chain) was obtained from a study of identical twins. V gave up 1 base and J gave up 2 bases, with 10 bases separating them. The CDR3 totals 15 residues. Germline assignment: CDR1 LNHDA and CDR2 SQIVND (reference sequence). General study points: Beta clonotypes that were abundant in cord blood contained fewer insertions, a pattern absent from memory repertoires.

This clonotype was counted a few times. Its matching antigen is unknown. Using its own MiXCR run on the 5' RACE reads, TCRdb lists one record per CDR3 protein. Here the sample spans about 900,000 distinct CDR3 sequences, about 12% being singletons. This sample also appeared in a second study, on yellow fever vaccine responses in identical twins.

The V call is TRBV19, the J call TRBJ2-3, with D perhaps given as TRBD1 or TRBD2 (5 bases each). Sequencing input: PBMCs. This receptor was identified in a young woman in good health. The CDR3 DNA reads TGTGCCAGTAGTATAGTGGGGGTTGACACAGATACGCAGTATTTT. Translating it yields CASSIVGVDTDTQYF.